This TCR beta chain was captured by sequencing in a study of T cells in Graves' hyperthyroidism and ophthalmopathy. Study overall: Before treatment of any kind, peripheral blood was taken at initial diagnosis. General study points: The model's output predicted ophthalmopathy at a median of 6.5 months prior to onset. Ophthalmopathy and stable hyperthyroidism were told apart by a 13 V-J model.

Amplification yielded TCR beta CDR3 regions, with RNA transcripts as the source. Carried out on the TCR CDR3, a first-round RT-PCR used the HTBI primer set. TCRdb re-called the multiplex PCR reads with MiXCR, one entry per CDR3 protein. The sample records fewer than 750,000 distinct CDR3 sequences, 14% to 15% being singletons. This clonotype was seen ten or more times. Its antigen is unknown. Disease duration was under 3 months in the ophthalmopathy patients, who also had a Clinical Activity Score of at least 3 and a NOSPECS grade of at least 4. Germline V gene lookup returns CDR1 SGHAT and CDR2 FQDESV (reference sequence). V lost 4 bases to trimming and J lost 2 bases; unmatched junction nucleotides: 9. CDR3 length: 18 amino acids.

The TCR was taken from a woman between 40 and 50 years old with Graves' ophthalmopathy. The specimen was blood. The chain couples TRBV11-1 to TRBJ2-4; 12 bases fit TRBD1. The CDR3 spells CASSYPTGTGGPKNIQYF. The CDR3 bases are TGTGCCAGCAGCTATCCGACCGGGACAGGGGGCCCCAAAAACATTCAGTACTTC.